The 26 T cell receptor beta chains listed next were all sequenced from one sample in a study of shared clonotypes between healthy human individuals. Naive CD8 cells, CD45RO-negative and positively selected for CCR7, excluded terminally differentiated effector memory CD45RA+ cells. TCRdb's copy holds only in-frame clones and misses some; the assay was immunoSEQ multiplex PCR. The sample includes about 2.1 million clones, 85% to 95% of them seen just once. The sequencing sample was made of naive CD8+ T cells from PBMCs. The receptors come from a man younger than 35 in good health. Some clones in this sample may be carry-over from other donors' samples.

The gene calls are TRBV19 and TRBJ2-2; D not certain. The CDR3 consists of 15 residues. The germline V gene has CDR1 LNHDA and CDR2 SQIVND (reference sequence). Trimming removed 2 bases from V and 2 bases from J, with 9 bases in between. The DNA of the CDR3 is TGTGCCAGTAGTATACTAGGGCCAAACACCGGGGAGCTGTTTTTT. Translating gives CASSILGPNTGELFF.

V gene TRBV7-9 combines with J gene TRBJ2-7; 7 nucleotides line up with TRBD1. Germline V lookup: CDR1 SEHNR, CDR2 FQNEAQ (reference sequence). The V segment lost 5 bases and the J segment 4 bases; nucleotides outside the gene matches: 5. The CDR3 extends over 13 amino acids. In DNA, the CDR3 is TGTGCCAGCAGCCTTTACAGGGGATACGAGCAGTACTTC. This codes for CASSLYRGYEQYF. Full variable domain (outside the CDR3, taken from reference TRBV7-9 and TRBJ2-7): DTGVSQNPRHKITKRGQNVTFRCDPISEHNRLYWYRQTLGQGPEFLTYFQNEAQLEKSRLLSDRFSAERPKGSFSTLEIQRTEQGDSAMYLCASSLYRGYEQYFGPGTRLTVT.

This chain uses TRBV7-2 with TRBJ2-7, with a tentative D call TRBD1 (6 bases). This CDR3 is built from 15 residues. V was clipped by 8 bases and J by 3 bases, with 20 bases between them. Germline V gene lookup returns CDR1 SGHTA and CDR2 FQGNSA. The CDR3 region has the DNA TGTGCCAGCTCAAAGGGGGTACTAGAAAACTACGAGCAGTACTTC. Encoded protein: CASSKGVLENYEQYF. The whole variable domain, filled in from reference TRBV7-2 and TRBJ2-7, reads GAGVSQSPSNKVTEKGKDVELRCDPISGHTALYWYRQSLGQGLEFLIYFQGNSAPDKSGLPSDRFSAERTGGSVSTLTIQRTQQEDSAVYLCASSKGVLENYEQYFGPGTRLTVT.

The chain recombines TRBV6-1 with TRBJ1-2, with unresolved D. This CDR3 is built from 20 residues. V was cut by 1 base and J by 4 bases, with 28 bases left in between. The germline gives CDR1 MNHNS, CDR2 SASEGT. DNA of the CDR3: TGTGCCAGCAGTGAAGAGCCCCCGTGGTTTGGGCAGCCGGCCGGCTATGGCTACACCTTC. Its translation is CASSEEPPWFGQPAGYGYTF.

Only one count was recorded for this clone. V gene TRBV5-6 combines with J gene TRBJ2-3; D may be TRBD1 (6 bases). V was shortened by 0 bases and J by 7 bases, with 15 bases between the two germline ends. Germline CDR1 is SGHDT and CDR2 is YYEEEE. The length of the CDR3 is 15 residues. This CDR3 is CASSLGQGFKYTQYF. Written as DNA, the CDR3 is TGTGCCAGCAGCTTGGGCCAGGGGTTCAAATATACGCAGTATTTT.

The gene calls are TRBV2 and TRBJ1-3; D gene uncertain. This CDR3 is 12 amino acids long. Trimming pared 0 bases from V and 4 bases from J, leaving 1 base between. Per germline, CDR1 SNHLY and CDR2 FYNNEI. CDR3 sequence reads: CASSEAGNTIYF. As DNA, the CDR3 is TGTGCCAGCAGTGAAGCCGGAAACACCATATATTTT.

The genes are TRBV28 and TRBJ2-2; 7 nucleotides match TRBD2. The germline gives CDR1 MDHEN, CDR2 SYDVKM. The CDR3 covers 14 residues. Unmatched junction bases numbered 7, after V lost 5 bases and J lost 7 bases. The CDR3 region has the DNA TGTGCCAGCAGTCGATTGGGAGGGCACGGGGAGCTGTTTTTT. As protein: CASSRLGGHGELFF.

The chain joins TRBV7-2 to TRBJ1-1; 9 bases are shared with TRBD1. Germline lookup yields CDR1 SGHTA and CDR2 FQGNSA. The trim removed 4 bases at V and 4 bases at J, leaving 7 bases unmatched. This CDR3 region has 15 residues. Here the CDR3 reads CASSYPQGARTEAFF. In DNA form, the CDR3 reads TGTGCCAGCAGCTATCCACAGGGGGCGCGCACTGAAGCTTTCTTT. Variable domain in full (rest from reference TRBV7-2 and TRBJ1-1): GAGVSQSPSNKVTEKGKDVELRCDPISGHTALYWYRQSLGQGLEFLIYFQGNSAPDKSGLPSDRFSAERTGGSVSTLTIQRTQQEDSAVYLCASSYPQGARTEAFFGQGTRLTVV.

The rearrangement uses TRBV7-2 and TRBJ1-1, with no clear D. Per the germline V gene, CDR1 is SGHTA and CDR2 is FQGNSA. V lost 3 bases and J lost 4, with 9 bases in between. There are 13 residues in the CDR3. For the CDR3, the DNA is TGTGCCAGCAGCTTTCCCCGGAGCACTGAAGCTTTCTTT. This gives the protein CASSFPRSTEAFF. The entire variable domain, with the rest obtained from reference TRBV7-2 and TRBJ1-1, is as follows: GAGVSQSPSNKVTEKGKDVELRCDPISGHTALYWYRQSLGQGLEFLIYFQGNSAPDKSGLPSDRFSAERTGGSVSTLTIQRTQQEDSAVYLCASSFPRSTEAFFGQGTRLTVV.

CDR3 DNA sequence: TGTGCCAGCAGCTTATATGGAGTGAACTATGGCTACACCTTC. Translation gives CASSLYGVNYGYTF. The V and J genes are TRBV11-2 and TRBJ1-2, with unresolved D. The CDR3 consists of 14 residues. Germline lookup yields CDR1 SGHAT and CDR2 FQNNGV. V shed 2 bases and J shed 2 bases, with 9 bases lying between them. Filled out from reference TRBV11-2 and TRBJ1-2, the complete variable domain reads EAGVAQSPRYKIIEKRQSVAFWCNPISGHATLYWYQQILGQGPKLLIQFQNNGVVDDSQLPKDRFSAERLKGVDSTLKIQPAKLEDSAVYLCASSLYGVNYGYTFGSGTRLTVV.

CDR3 sequence reads: CASSPRTGRETQYF. The CDR3 coding sequence is TGCGCCAGCAGTCCTCGGACAGGGCGAGAGACCCAGTACTTC. The chain uses TRBV23-1 and TRBJ2-5; 8 bases are shared with TRBD1. Being an ORF, TRBV23-1 has a function that is uncertain. This CDR3 has 14 residues. V trimming: 4 bases; J trimming: 4 bases; junction bases outside the gene matches: 5.

CDR3 sequence: CASSASTGLAGVSGHNEQFF. Written as DNA, the CDR3 is TGTGCCAGCAGCGCAAGCACGGGACTAGCGGGAGTTAGCGGCCACAATGAGCAGTTCTTC. This chain joins TRBV9 and TRBJ2-1; 14 nucleotides align to TRBD2. V dropped 3 bases and J dropped 5; count of bases not matched to a gene: 16. The CDR3 length is 20 residues. Germline V lookup: CDR1 SGDLS, CDR2 YYNGEE.

The rearrangement links TRBV5-3 to TRBJ2-2; the D gene is possibly TRBD1 (7 bases). TRBV5-3 is an open reading frame whose function is uncertain. V was clipped by 1 base and J by 5 bases, with 12 bases between them. The CDR3 runs to 15 residues. For the CDR3, the DNA is TGTGCCAGAAGCTTGACAGGGGACTCTACCGGGGAGCTGTTTTTT. Amino acid sequence: CARSLTGDSTGELFF.

The gene calls are TRBV27 and TRBJ1-2, with 7 positions matching TRBD1. The germline V gene has CDR1 MNHEY and CDR2 SMNVEV (reference sequence). With V trimmed by 0 bases and J by 3 bases, 4 bases remained unmatched. The CDR3 is made up of 15 amino acids. The CDR3 spells CASSLSGGAHYGYTF. The CDR3 nucleotides are TGTGCCAGCAGTTTATCAGGGGGCGCTCACTATGGCTACACCTTC.

The V and J genes are TRBV6-1 and TRBJ2-7; 7 positions match TRBD2. CDR1 is MNHNS and CDR2 is SASEGT in the germline V gene. CDR3 length: 14 amino acids. V was clipped by 7 bases and J by 5 bases; unmatched bases: 11. CDR3: CASILTGGGDEQYF. CDR3 DNA sequence: TGTGCCAGCATCCTTACGGGAGGAGGGGACGAGCAGTACTTC.

This rearrangement joins TRBV4-2 to TRBJ2-5; 16 positions agree with TRBD2. Germline CDR1 is LGHNA and CDR2 is YNFKEQ. The CDR3 contains 16 residues. J was trimmed by 11 bases and V by 1 base; bases with no gene match: 7. CDR3 in DNA: TGTGCCAGCAGCCAAGGTCCGGGACTAGCGGGAGGGGAGCAGTACTTC. Its translation is CASSQGPGLAGGEQYF.

V usage is TRBV27 and J usage is TRBJ2-1; no firm D call. The CDR3 covers 14 residues. Germline V gene sequence: CDR1 MNHEY, CDR2 SMNVEV (reference sequence). Trimming stripped 6 bases from V and 7 bases from J, with 16 bases between. CDR3 sequence: CASSPRTPRNEQFF. Here the CDR3 DNA reads TGTGCCAGCAGCCCGAGGACCCCCCGGAATGAGCAGTTCTTC.

The gene calls are TRBV28 and TRBJ1-1, with unresolved D. CDR3 length equals 14 residues. The germline V gene encodes CDR1 MDHEN and CDR2 SYDVKM. V was shortened by 3 bases and J by 1 base, with 9 bases between the two germline ends. CDR3 region: CASSLMAGNTEAFF. Written as DNA, the CDR3 is TGTGCCAGCAGTTTGATGGCTGGGAACACTGAAGCTTTCTTT.

The J gene is TRBJ2-7, the V gene TRBV10-3; 9 bases map to TRBD1. Germline-derived CDR1 and CDR2 are ENHRY and SYGVKD. V trimming: 2 bases; J trimming: 6 bases; junction bases outside the gene matches: 2. The CDR3 is 13 residues long. This CDR3 is CAISEGTGTEQYF. As DNA, the CDR3 is TGTGCCATCAGTGAGGGGACAGGGACCGAGCAGTACTTC.

V and J are TRBV6-1 and TRBJ2-3, with D unresolved. V was shortened by 6 bases and J by 4 bases, with 11 bases between the two germline ends. This CDR3 spans 13 amino acids. Looked up from germline, CDR1 is MNHNS and CDR2 is SASEGT. The CDR3 DNA is TGTGCCAGCAGACAGTTTTTTGCAGATACGCAGTATTTT. Translated, it gives CASRQFFADTQYF.

The V call is TRBV27, the J call TRBJ2-7; D ambiguous. Germline V gene data show CDR1 as MNHEY and CDR2 as SMNVEV (reference sequence). The CDR3 totals 14 residues. The V gene lost 3 bases and the J gene lost 0 bases, with 9 bases spanning the gap. DNA of the CDR3: TGTGCCAGCAGTTTCTCGGGTTACTCCTACGAGCAGTACTTC. Its protein is CASSFSGYSYEQYF.

J is TRBJ2-5 and V is TRBV7-4; 12 bases fit TRBD1. The CDR3 length is 15 residues. Germline loops: CDR1 SGHVT, CDR2 SQSDAQ. V was pared by 4 bases and J by 4 bases, with 4 bases of the junction left unmatched. The CDR3 protein is CASSSGQGARETQYF. The DNA of the CDR3 is TGTGCCAGCAGCTCGGGACAGGGGGCTCGAGAGACCCAGTACTTC.

Only one count was recorded for this clone. The chain combines TRBV9 with TRBJ2-1; TRBD1 agrees at 9 bases. The CDR3 contains 16 residues. Per the germline V gene, CDR1 is SGDLS and CDR2 is YYNGEE. J gave up 5 bases and V 3 bases, and 9 bases lay outside the gene matches. CDR3 DNA sequence: TGTGCCAGCAGCGACCCGGGACAGGGTGGAGACAATGAGCAGTTCTTC. It yields the protein CASSDPGQGGDNEQFF.

Concerning this clone: Other DNA sequences in this sample translate to the same CDR3. The rearrangement links TRBV27 to TRBJ2-7; 9 bases are a match to TRBD1. Germline V CDR1 and CDR2: MNHEY, SMNVEV (reference sequence). This CDR3 region has 14 residues. Trimming removed 6 bases from V and 2 bases from J; junction bases left unmatched: 5. The CDR3 is CASSLGQGTYEQYF. DNA for the CDR3: TGTGCCAGCAGCTTGGGACAGGGCACCTACGAGCAGTACTTC.

This rearrangement joins TRBV6-5 to TRBJ2-1; no reliable D call. Germline CDR1 MNHEY, CDR2 SVGAGI. The CDR3 runs to 12 residues. V lost 6 bases and J lost 7, with 10 bases in between. In nucleotides, the CDR3 is TGTGCCAGCAGCTTATACGGGAATGAGCAGTTCTTC. Amino acid sequence: CASSLYGNEQFF.

The chain has TRBV13 and TRBJ2-3; D gene ambiguous. V was pared by 5 bases and J by 2 bases, with 11 bases between. The CDR3 spans 14 residues. Germline loops: CDR1 PRHDT, CDR2 FYEKMQ (reference sequence). The CDR3 spells CASSPRTHTDTQYF. CDR3 DNA sequence: TGTGCCAGCAGCCCCAGGACGCACACAGATACGCAGTATTTT.